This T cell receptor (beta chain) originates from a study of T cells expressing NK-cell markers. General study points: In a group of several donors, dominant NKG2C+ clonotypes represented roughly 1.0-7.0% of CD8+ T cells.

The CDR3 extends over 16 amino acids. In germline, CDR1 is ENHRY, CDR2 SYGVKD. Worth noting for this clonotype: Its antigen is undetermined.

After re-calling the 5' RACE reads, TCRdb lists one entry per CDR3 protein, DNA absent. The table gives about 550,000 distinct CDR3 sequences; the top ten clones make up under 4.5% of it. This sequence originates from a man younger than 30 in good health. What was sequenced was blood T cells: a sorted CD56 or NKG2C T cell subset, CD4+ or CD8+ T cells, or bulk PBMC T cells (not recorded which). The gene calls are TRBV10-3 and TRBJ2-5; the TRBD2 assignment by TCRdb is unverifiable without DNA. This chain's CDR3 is CAISESGLAGGETQYF.